Listed below are T cell receptor beta chains from one sample, sequenced in a study of T cell changes during pregnancy in multiple sclerosis. Sequencing was performed with immunoSEQ multiplex PCR; in TCRdb, only in-frame clones are kept and a portion is missing. Here the sample spans approximately 43,000 clones, about 90% being singletons. This material consisted of CD8+ T cells from peripheral blood mononuclear cells, taken in the first trimester of pregnancy. The receptors here all came from a female donor with multiple sclerosis, enrolled in a pregnancy study. The conserved cysteine and the conserved F or W are not part of the CDR3 here. Rows give clone size only sometimes, using once, few, many, or a class for an expanded clone.

V	size	CDR3
TRBV5-4	-	ASSFAGGAWNEQF
TRBV5-1	-	ASSLYTGDSLGSQETQY
TRBV5-1	-	ASSLTSGGSYEQY
TRBV27	-	ASSLRSAGANYGYT
TRBV9	-	ASTLGGGNTEAF
TRBV5-1	-	ASSFTGFGNTIY
TRBV4-1	once	ASSQDGKGVPEAF
TRBV27	-	ASILTPGQGYEQY
TRBV4-2	-	ASSQEGPETSGLTDTQY
TRBV6-5	-	ASSYFGLGGEETQY
TRBV7-4	-	ASSSEDFL
TRBV9	-	ASSVAVSRGSGYT
TRBV4-3	once	ASSQDGGVPSYEQY
TRBV10-3	-	AISEIDTSYT
TRBV10-3	-	AIGGSDYEQY
TRBV7-3	-	ASSRTGSYEQY
TRBV5-8	-	ASSPWARPTEAF
TRBV5-5	-	ASSLKQGDTEAF
TRBV13	-	ASSISGTRVYEQY
TRBV4-2	-	ASSQETGPYSPLH
TRBV7-6	large	ASSLVSRQGDSPLH
TRBV5-1	-	ASSETGGRVYNEQF
TRBV5-4	-	ASSLAGSPGSYEQY
TRBV20-1	-	SAIGVLGYT
TRBV2	-	ASSEITDRGIEQY
TRBV9	-	ASSARTSGGAMTQY
TRBV7-6	-	ASSSTLAGQETQY
TRBV4-2	-	ASRDIGTGAYEQY
TRBV7-8	-	ASSLELAGAETQY
TRBV29-1	-	SVPGSQSGYT
TRBV4-2	-	ASSPRLAAEQF
TRBV19	-	ASSILAASSYNEQF
TRBV30	-	AWNPGQYLMGEAF
TRBV5-1	-	ASSMTGDTGELF
TRBV5-1	-	ASSPDGQWLYYEQY
TRBV6-7	-	ASSYPTRWTALSKTQY
TRBV5-6	-	ASSLDGLYNEQF
TRBV19	-	AKGREVEKLF
TRBV12-5	-	ASGTQSGGQGGNSPLH
TRBV6-4	-	ASSKLAGVNTGELF
TRBV6-4	few	ASSGTSGNTGELF
TRBV5-1	-	ASSLVSGGGFFHNEQF
TRBV6-5	-	ASSAGSGPYEQY
TRBV30	-	AWSVIMWGEETQY
TRBV19	-	ASSMPARRTDTQY
TRBV7-9	once	ASSLARGQETQY
TRBV19	-	ASSIYRGRTNTEAF
TRBV27	-	ASSFGSFSGYT
TRBV6-4	-	ASSENREGTEAF
TRBV4-3	-	ASSQEESGDQPQH
TRBV7-9	-	ARGRVSTEAF
TRBV15	-	ATSREIGGDYNEQF
TRBV5-6	-	ASSPGGSSYEQY
TRBV25-1	-	ASSEGQQASSYEQY
TRBV15	-	ATSRDRLSGTVNQPQH
TRBV19	-	ASSIGEGTEAF
TRBV11-2	-	ASSLDLRAEGTNEKLF
TRBV6-6	-	ASRVGESDTGELF